This TCR beta chain appears in the sequencing data of a study of identical twins. This clonotype was observed a few times. V lost 5 bases and J 3 bases, leaving 14 bases between the germline ends. The germline V gene has CDR1 SGHTA and CDR2 FQGNSA. The CDR3 sequence is 14 residues long. TCRdb reanalysed the 5' RACE reads using MiXCR and keeps one entry per CDR3 protein. The sample contains hundreds of thousands of distinct CDR3 sequences, over 15% of which appear only once. A further study also used this sample, focusing on T cells expressing NK-cell markers.

The sequenced sample was PBMCs. This sequence was found in a woman aged 18-30 years in good health. The chain combines TRBV7-2 with TRBJ2-7, with D possibly being TRBD1 or TRBD2 (5 bases each). The CDR3 region has the DNA TGTGCCAGCAGCCAAGGGACCTGGGGCTACGAGCAGTACTTC. Protein sequence: CASSQGTWGYEQYF.